This entry lists 3 T cell receptor beta chains sequenced from one sample in a study of shared clonotypes between healthy human individuals. Using immunoSEQ multiplex PCR, the repertoire was profiled, and TCRdb retains in-frame clones only, with some absent. Among 700,000 or so clones listed, about three quarters were seen once. Sequencing was done on a sample of memory CD4+ T cells sorted from blood. The subset here: CD45RA-negative fraction. All receptors derive from a young woman in good health.

This clone has just a few counts. The chain combines TRBV30 with TRBJ1-2; D call uncertain. Germline V CDR1 and CDR2: GTSNPN, SVGIG (reference sequence). The CDR3 is 14 residues long. V was trimmed by 0 bases and J by 2 bases, leaving 10 bases between them. Here the CDR3 DNA reads TGTGCCTGGAGTGTACATCCGGGGAACTATGGCTACACCTTC. Its translation: CAWSVHPGNYGYTF.

V is TRBV21-1 and J is TRBJ1-5; the table's D gene call, TRBD1, was not cross checked with the DNA. TRBV21-1 is termed a pseudogene. CDR3 length: 16 residues. The CDR3 nucleotides read TGTGCCAGCAGCGGACCCACTAACAGGGGTGGGCAGCCCCAGCATTTT. The encoded protein is CASSGPTNRGGQPQHF.

This chain connects TRBV6-4 to TRBJ2-3; 9 positions agree with TRBD2. J gave up 5 bases and V 2 bases, and 8 bases lay outside the gene matches. CDR1 is MRHNA, CDR2 SNTAGT, per germline. This CDR3 has 16 amino acids. As DNA, the CDR3 is TGTGCCAGCAGTGACGGGGCGGGAGGGCCGGTAGATACGCAGTATTTT. Translating gives CASSDGAGGPVDTQYF.